The T cell receptor (beta chain) under discussion was sequenced for a study of blood T cell repertoires in COVID-19. The germline V gene encodes CDR1 SGHDN and CDR2 FVKESK. The CDR3 has 16 amino acids. V was shortened by 1 base and J by 2 bases, with 15 bases between the two germline ends. Clones were sequenced by immunoSEQ multiplex PCR, and TCRdb holds only the in-frame ones, with some missing. The sample has 270,000 or so clones, more than 65% seen once. The chain links TRBV14 to TRBJ2-7; maybe TRBD2 (5 bases). The TCR originated in a young woman with acute or convalescent COVID-19. The source material was peripheral blood. For the CDR3, the DNA is TGTGCCAGCAGCCAAGCGAGCGGACCCCGTCCCTACGAGCAGTACTTC. Its translation: CASSQASGPRPYEQYF.